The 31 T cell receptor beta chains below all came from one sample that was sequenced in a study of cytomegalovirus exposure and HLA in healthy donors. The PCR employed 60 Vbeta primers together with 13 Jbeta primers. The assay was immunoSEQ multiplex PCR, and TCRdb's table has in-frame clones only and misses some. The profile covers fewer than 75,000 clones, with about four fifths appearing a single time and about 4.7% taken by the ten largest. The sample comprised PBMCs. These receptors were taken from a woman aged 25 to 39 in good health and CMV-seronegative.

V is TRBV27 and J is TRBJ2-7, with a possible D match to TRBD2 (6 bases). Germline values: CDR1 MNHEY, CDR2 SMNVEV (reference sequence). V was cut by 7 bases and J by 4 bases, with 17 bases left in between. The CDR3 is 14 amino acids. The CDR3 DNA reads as TGTGCCAGCACCAAAAACGTCCGGGGGTACGAGCAGTACTTC. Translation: CASTKNVRGYEQYF.

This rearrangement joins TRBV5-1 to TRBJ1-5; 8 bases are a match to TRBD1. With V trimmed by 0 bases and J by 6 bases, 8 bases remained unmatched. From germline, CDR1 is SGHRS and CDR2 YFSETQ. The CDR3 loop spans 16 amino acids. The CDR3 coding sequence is TGCGCCAGCAGCTTGGATGGCCAGGGGGCGGGTCAGCCCCAGCATTTT. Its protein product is CASSLDGQGAGQPQHF.

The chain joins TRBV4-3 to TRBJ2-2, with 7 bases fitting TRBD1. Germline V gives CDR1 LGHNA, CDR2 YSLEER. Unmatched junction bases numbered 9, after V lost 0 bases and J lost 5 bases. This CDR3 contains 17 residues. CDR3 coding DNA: TGCGCCAGCAGCCAAGATAGGGCAGGGGGTAGAACCGGGGAGCTGTTTTTT. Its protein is CASSQDRAGGRTGELFF.

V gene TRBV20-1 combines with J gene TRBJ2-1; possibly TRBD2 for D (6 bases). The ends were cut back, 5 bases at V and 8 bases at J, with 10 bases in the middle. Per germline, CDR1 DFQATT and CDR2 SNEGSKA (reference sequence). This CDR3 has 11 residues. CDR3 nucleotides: TGCAGTGCTCTACTAGCTTATGAGCAGTTCTTC. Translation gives CSALLAYEQFF.

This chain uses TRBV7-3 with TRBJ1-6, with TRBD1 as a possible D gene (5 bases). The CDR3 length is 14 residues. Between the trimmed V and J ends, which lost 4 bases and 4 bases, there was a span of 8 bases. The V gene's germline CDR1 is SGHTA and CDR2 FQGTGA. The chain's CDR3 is CASSSTAYNSPLHF. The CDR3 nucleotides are TGTGCCAGCAGCTCGACAGCGTATAATTCACCCCTCCACTTT.

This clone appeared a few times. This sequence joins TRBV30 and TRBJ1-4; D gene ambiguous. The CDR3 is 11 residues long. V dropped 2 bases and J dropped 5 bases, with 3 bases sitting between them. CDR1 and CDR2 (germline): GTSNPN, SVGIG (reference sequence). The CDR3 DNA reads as TGTGCCTGGAGTACAAATGAAAAACTGTTTTTT. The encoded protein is CAWSTNEKLFF. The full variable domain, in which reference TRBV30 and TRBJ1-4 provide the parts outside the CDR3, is SQTIHQWPATLVQPVGSPLSLECTVEGTSNPNLYWYRQAAGRGLQLLFYSVGIGQISSEVPQNLSASRPQDRQFILSSKKLLLSDSGFYLCAWSTNEKLFFGSGTQLSVL.

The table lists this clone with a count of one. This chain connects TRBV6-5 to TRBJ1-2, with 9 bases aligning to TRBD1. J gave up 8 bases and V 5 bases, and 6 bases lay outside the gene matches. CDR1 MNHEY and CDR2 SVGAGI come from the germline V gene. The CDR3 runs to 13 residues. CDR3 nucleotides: TGTGCCAGCAGTCGGACAGGGGAAAACGGCTACACCTTC. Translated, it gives CASSRTGENGYTF.

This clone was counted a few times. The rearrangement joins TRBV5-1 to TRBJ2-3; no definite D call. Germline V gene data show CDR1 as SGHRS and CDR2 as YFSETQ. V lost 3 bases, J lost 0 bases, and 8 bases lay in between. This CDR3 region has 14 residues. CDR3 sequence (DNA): TGCGCCAGCAGCTACTCGACTAGCACAGATACGCAGTATTTT. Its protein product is CASSYSTSTDTQYF.

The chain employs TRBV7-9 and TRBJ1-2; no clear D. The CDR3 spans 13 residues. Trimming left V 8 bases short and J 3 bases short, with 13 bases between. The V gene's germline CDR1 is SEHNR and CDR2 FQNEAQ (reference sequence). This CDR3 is CASGSSKDYGYTF. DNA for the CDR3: TGTGCCAGCGGGAGTTCTAAGGACTATGGCTACACCTTC.

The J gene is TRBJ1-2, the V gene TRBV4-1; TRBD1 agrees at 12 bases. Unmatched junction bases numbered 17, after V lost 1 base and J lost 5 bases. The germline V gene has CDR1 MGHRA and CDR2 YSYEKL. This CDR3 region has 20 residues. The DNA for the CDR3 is TGCGCCAGCAGCCAAGGGGTCCACCGGGACAGGGGGCCCTTTTGGTATGGCTACACCTTC. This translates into CASSQGVHRDRGPFWYGYTF.

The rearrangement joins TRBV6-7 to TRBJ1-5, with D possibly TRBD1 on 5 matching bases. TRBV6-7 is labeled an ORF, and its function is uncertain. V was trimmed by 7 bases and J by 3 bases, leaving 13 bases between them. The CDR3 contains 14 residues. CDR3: CASITGGDNQPQHF. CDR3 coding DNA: TGTGCCAGCATCACCGGGGGGGACAATCAGCCCCAGCATTTT.

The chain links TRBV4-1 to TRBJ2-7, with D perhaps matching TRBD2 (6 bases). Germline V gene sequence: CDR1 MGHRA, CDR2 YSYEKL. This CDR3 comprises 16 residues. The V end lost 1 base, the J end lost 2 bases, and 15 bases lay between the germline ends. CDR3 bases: TGCGCCAGCAGCCAAGTGATAGCGGATCTAGCCTACGAGCAGTACTTC. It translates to CASSQVIADLAYEQYF.

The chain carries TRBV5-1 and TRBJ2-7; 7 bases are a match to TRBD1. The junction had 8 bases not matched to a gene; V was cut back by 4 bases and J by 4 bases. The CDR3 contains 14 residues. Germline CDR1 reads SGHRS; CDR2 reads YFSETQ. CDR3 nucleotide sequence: TGCGCCAGCAGCCCCCGGGACAGTATATACGAGCAGTACTTC. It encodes CASSPRDSIYEQYF.

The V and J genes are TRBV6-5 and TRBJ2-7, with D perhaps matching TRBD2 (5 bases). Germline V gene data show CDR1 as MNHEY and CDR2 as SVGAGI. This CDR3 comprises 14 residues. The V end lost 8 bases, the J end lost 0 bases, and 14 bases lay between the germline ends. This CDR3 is CASWPGRLSYEQYF. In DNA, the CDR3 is TGTGCCAGCTGGCCGGGAAGGCTCTCCTACGAGCAGTACTTC.

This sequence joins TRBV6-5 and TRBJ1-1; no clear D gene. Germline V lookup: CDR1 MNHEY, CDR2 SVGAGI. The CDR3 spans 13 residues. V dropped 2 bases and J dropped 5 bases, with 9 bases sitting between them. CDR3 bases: TGTGCCAGCAGTTACGCAGGAGGAACTGAAGCTTTCTTT. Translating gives CASSYAGGTEAFF.

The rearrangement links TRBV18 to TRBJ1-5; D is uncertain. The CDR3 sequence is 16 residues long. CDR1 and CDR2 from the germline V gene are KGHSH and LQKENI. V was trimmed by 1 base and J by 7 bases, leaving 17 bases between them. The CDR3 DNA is TGTGCCAGCTCACCACTCGACGGAAGCCTCGGGCAGCCCCAGCATTTT. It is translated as CASSPLDGSLGQPQHF.

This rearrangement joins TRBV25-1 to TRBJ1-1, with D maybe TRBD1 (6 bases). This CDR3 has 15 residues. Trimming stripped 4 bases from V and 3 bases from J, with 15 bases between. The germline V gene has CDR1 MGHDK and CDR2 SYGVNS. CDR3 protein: CASSVPGTYYTEAFF. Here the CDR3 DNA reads TGTGCCAGCAGTGTACCCGGGACATACTACACTGAAGCTTTCTTT.

CDR3 loop: CASSLMGASSYNEQFF. The CDR3 nucleotides are TGTGCCAGCAGCTTAATGGGGGCGAGCTCCTACAATGAGCAGTTCTTC. The chain combines TRBV7-2 with TRBJ2-1, with D perhaps matching TRBD1 (6 bases). V was cut by 2 bases and J by 0 bases, with 11 bases left in between. Germline-derived CDR1 and CDR2 are SGHTA and FQGNSA. The CDR3 spans 16 residues.

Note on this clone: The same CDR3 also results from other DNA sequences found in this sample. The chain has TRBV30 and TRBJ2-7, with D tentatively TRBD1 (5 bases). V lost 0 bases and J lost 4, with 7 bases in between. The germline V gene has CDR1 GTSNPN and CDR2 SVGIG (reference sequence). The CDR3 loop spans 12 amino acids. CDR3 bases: TGTGCCTGGAGTGTCGCAGGGTACGAGCAGTACTTC. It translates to CAWSVAGYEQYF.

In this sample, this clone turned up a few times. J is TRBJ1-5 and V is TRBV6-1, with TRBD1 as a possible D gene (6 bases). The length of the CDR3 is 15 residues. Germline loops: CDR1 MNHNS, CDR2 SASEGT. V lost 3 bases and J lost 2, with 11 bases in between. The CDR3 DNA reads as TGTGCCAGCAGTGACCGGGGGGCGGGCAATCAGCCCCAGCATTTT. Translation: CASSDRGAGNQPQHF.

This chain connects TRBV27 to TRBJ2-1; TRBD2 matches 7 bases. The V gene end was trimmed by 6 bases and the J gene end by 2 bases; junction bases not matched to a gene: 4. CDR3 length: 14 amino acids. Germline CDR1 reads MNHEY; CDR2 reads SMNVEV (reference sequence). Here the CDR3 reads CASRSLAAYNEQFF. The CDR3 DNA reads TGTGCCAGCAGATCGCTAGCGGCCTACAATGAGCAGTTCTTC.

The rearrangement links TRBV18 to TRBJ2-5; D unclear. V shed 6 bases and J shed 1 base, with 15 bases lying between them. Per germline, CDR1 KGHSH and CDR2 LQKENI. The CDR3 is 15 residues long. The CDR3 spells CASSESTASQETQYF. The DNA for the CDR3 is TGTGCCAGCTCGGAATCTACAGCCAGCCAAGAGACCCAGTACTTC.

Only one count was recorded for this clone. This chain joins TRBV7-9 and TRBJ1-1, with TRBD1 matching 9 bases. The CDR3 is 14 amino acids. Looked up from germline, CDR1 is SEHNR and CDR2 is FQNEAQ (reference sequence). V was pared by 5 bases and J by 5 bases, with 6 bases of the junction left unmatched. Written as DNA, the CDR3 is TGTGCCAGCAGCCTGCAACAGGGGGCGACTGAAGCTTTCTTT. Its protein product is CASSLQQGATEAFF.

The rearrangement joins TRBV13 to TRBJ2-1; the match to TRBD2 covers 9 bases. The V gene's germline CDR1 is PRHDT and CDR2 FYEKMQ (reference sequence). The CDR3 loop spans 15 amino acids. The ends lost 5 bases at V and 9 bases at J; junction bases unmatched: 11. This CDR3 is CASSQTALAGSEQFF. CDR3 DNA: TGTGCCAGCAGCCAGACCGCACTAGCGGGCTCTGAGCAGTTCTTC.

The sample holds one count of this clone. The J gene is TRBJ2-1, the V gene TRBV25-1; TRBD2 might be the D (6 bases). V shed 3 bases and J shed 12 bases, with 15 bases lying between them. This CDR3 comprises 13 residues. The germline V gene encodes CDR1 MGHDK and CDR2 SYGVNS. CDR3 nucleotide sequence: TGTGCCAGCAGTGACCTCTCATCGGAGGGGCAGTTCTTC. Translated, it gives CASSDLSSEGQFF.

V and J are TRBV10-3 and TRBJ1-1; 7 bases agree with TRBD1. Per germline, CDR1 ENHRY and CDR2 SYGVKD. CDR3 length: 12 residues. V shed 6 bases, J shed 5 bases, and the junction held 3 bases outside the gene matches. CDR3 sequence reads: CAIRGTETEAFF. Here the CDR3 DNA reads TGTGCCATCAGGGGGACAGAGACTGAAGCTTTCTTT.

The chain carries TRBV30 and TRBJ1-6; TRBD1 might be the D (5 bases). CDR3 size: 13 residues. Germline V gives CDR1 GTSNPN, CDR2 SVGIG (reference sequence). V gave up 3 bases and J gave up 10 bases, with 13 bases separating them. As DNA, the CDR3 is TGTGCCTGGAGGACAGTCGCATGGTCACCCCTCCACTTT. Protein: CAWRTVAWSPLHF. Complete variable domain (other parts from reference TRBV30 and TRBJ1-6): SQTIHQWPATLVQPVGSPLSLECTVEGTSNPNLYWYRQAAGRGLQLLFYSVGIGQISSEVPQNLSASRPQDRQFILSSKKLLLSDSGFYLCAWRTVAWSPLHFGNGTRLTVT.

CDR3 DNA: TGTGCCTGGAGTCGAGGAGCAGGGGGAACGACTCGCAATCAGCCCCAGCATTTT. It specifies CAWSRGAGGTTRNQPQHF. This sequence joins TRBV30 and TRBJ1-5; 7 bases line up with TRBD1. Germline CDR1 is GTSNPN and CDR2 is SVGIG (reference sequence). V lost 2 bases, J lost 2 bases, and 15 bases stayed unmatched. The CDR3 length is 18 residues.

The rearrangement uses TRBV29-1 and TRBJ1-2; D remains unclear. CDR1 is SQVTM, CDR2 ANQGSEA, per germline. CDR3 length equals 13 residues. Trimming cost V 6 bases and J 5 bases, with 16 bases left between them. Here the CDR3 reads CSVAPEEGYGYTF. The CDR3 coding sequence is TGCAGCGTCGCCCCGGAAGAGGGATATGGCTACACCTTC.

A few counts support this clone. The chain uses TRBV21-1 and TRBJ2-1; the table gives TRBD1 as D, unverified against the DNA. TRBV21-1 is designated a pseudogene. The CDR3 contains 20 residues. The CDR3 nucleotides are TGTGCCAGCAGCAAAGTAGGACAGGGAGGATTGGCGGCTTCCTACAATGAGCAGTTCTTC. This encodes CASSKVGQGGLAASYNEQFF.

CDR3 bases: TGTGCCAGTGCGTCGACAGGGTCGGGAGGCTACACCTTC. Amino acid sequence: CASASTGSGGYTF. V gene TRBV5-4 combines with J gene TRBJ1-2; TRBD1 matches 7 bases. CDR3 length: 13 amino acids. With 8 bases clipped from V and 8 bases from J, the junction kept 12 bases outside the gene matches. Germline V CDR1 and CDR2: SGHNT, YYREEE (reference sequence).